The next 25 T cell receptor beta chains were all read from a single sample in a study of cytomegalovirus exposure and HLA in healthy donors. Libraries were prepared by immunoSEQ multiplex PCR; TCRdb keeps only in-frame clonotypes and omits some of them. The table records fewer than 250,000 clones, 87% of them present only once. The material sequenced was PBMCs. The receptors were gathered from a man aged 18-30 years in good health and CMV-seronegative.

The table lists this clone with a count of one. The chain recombines TRBV5-4 with TRBJ2-3; D is uncertain. CDR3 size: 14 residues. V was shortened by 2 bases and J by 1 base, with 8 bases between the two germline ends. Per germline, CDR1 SGHNT and CDR2 YYREEE (reference sequence). The CDR3 is CASSLGSRTDTQYF. The CDR3 DNA is TGTGCCAGCAGCTTAGGTAGCCGCACAGATACGCAGTATTTT.

The chain couples TRBV18 to TRBJ2-3; D remains unclear. Germline loops: CDR1 KGHSH, CDR2 LQKENI. The CDR3 has 15 residues. Trimming removed 3 bases at V and 0 bases at J, with 10 bases between. The CDR3, as DNA: TGTGCCAGCTCACCGTCCAGGATGAGCACAGATACGCAGTATTTT. Translation gives CASSPSRMSTDTQYF.

This clone was detected once. The chain links TRBV7-2 to TRBJ1-2; 7 bases align to TRBD1. From germline, CDR1 is SGHTA and CDR2 FQGNSA. This CDR3 is 15 amino acids long. V was pared by 0 bases and J by 5 bases, with 6 bases of the junction left unmatched. The CDR3: CASSLAGQILYGYTF. CDR3 nucleotide sequence: TGTGCCAGCAGCTTAGCGGGACAGATATTATATGGCTACACCTTC.

V is TRBV29-1 and J is TRBJ2-2; 7 bases fit TRBD1. Germline CDR1 reads SQVTM; CDR2 reads ANQGSEA. The CDR3 is 12 amino acids. V lost 6 bases and J lost 6; bases outside the gene matches: 4. CDR3: CSVRQGSGELFF. For the CDR3, the DNA is TGCAGCGTCCGACAGGGCTCCGGGGAGCTGTTTTTT.

CDR3 bases: TGTGCCAGTAGTGCCTTTAACCGGGCGGGGACCGGGACTAGATCCAAGCAGTACTTC. Translating it yields CASSAFNRAGTGTRSKQYF. The rearrangement uses TRBV19 and TRBJ2-7; 8 bases align to TRBD2. J was trimmed by 8 bases and V by 5 bases; bases with no gene match: 26. The germline V gene has CDR1 LNHDA and CDR2 SQIVND (reference sequence). This CDR3 contains 19 residues.

This chain's CDR3 is CASSLLHSGEQYF. The CDR3 DNA reads TGTGCCAGCAGTTTATTACATTCGGGGGAGCAGTACTTC. This chain uses TRBV28 with TRBJ2-7; perhaps TRBD2 as D (5 bases). CDR3 length: 13 amino acids. The V and J ends lost 1 base and 7 bases respectively, with 11 bases between them. Germline values: CDR1 MDHEN, CDR2 SYDVKM.

This sequence joins TRBV9 and TRBJ2-3; TRBD2 is a possible D gene (6 bases). The length of the CDR3 is 16 residues. Trimming left V 0 bases short and J 5 bases short, with 16 bases between. Germline lookup yields CDR1 SGDLS and CDR2 YYNGEE. The CDR3 sequence is CASSVGTSSGLDTQYF. The DNA of the CDR3 is TGTGCCAGCAGCGTAGGAACTAGCTCCGGATTAGATACGCAGTATTTT.

This chain links TRBV6-6 with TRBJ1-2; the match to TRBD1 covers 7 bases. Germline loops: CDR1 MNHNY, CDR2 SVGAGI (reference sequence). This CDR3 has 14 amino acids. Trimming took 3 bases from V and 2 from J; bases not matched to a gene: 3. The CDR3 coding sequence is TGTGCCAGCAGTTATTCGGACAGGAACTATGGCTACACCTTC. Protein: CASSYSDRNYGYTF.

The chain carries TRBV5-4 and TRBJ2-7; D call uncertain. The CDR3 consists of 12 residues. The V end was cut by 5 bases, the J end by 4 bases, with 10 bases between. Germline V gene data show CDR1 as SGHNT and CDR2 as YYREEE (reference sequence). CDR3 region: CASSSGVYEQYF. Here the CDR3 DNA reads TGTGCCAGCAGTTCCGGAGTATACGAGCAGTACTTC.

This clone was detected only a few times. The V gene is TRBV28, the J gene TRBJ1-1; D possibly corresponds to TRBD1 (5 bases). Germline V gives CDR1 MDHEN, CDR2 SYDVKM. V shed 10 bases and J shed 4 bases, with 13 bases lying between them. CDR3 length equals 12 residues. In nucleotides, the CDR3 is TGTGCCACTCGGGGGGGTGGCACTGAAGCTTTCTTT. Amino acids: CATRGGGTEAFF.

This chain joins TRBV27 and TRBJ1-1, with D possibly matching TRBD1 (5 bases). V was shortened by 3 bases and J by 0 bases, with 8 bases between the two germline ends. This CDR3 comprises 14 residues. The germline V gene encodes CDR1 MNHEY and CDR2 SMNVEV (reference sequence). In nucleotides, the CDR3 is TGTGCCAGCAGTTTGGGGCTATTGAACACTGAAGCTTTCTTT. Translation gives CASSLGLLNTEAFF.

This chain connects TRBV11-3 to TRBJ2-2; the match to TRBD1 covers 8 bases. The V gene end was trimmed by 2 bases and the J gene end by 5 bases; junction bases not matched to a gene: 7. Germline V CDR1 and CDR2: SGHNT, YENEEA. The CDR3 is 16 amino acids. The CDR3 bases are TGTGCCAGCAGCTTAAGGCAGGGGGCTCGTACCGGGGAGCTGTTTTTT. Translated: CASSLRQGARTGELFF. Together with reference TRBV11-3 and TRBJ2-2, the CDR3 gives the full variable domain: EAGVVQSPRYKIIEKKQPVAFWCNPISGHNTLYWYLQNLGQGPELLIRYENEEAVDDSQLPKDRFSAERLKGVDSTLKIQPAELGDSAVYLCASSLRQGARTGELFFGEGSRLTVL.

This rearrangement joins TRBV2 to TRBJ2-2; tentatively, D is TRBD2 (5 bases). The CDR3 length is 15 residues. V lost 5 bases to trimming and J lost 6 bases, with 16 bases between them. Germline V gene data show CDR1 as SNHLY and CDR2 as FYNNEI. CDR3: CASSSDSASAGELFF. The CDR3 DNA reads TGTGCCAGCAGTTCGGACTCTGCCAGCGCCGGGGAGCTGTTTTTT.

The chain recombines TRBV6-5 with TRBJ1-2, with D unclear. The germline V gene has CDR1 MNHEY and CDR2 SVGAGI. Trimming took 8 bases from V and 4 from J, leaving 14 bases between them. The CDR3 loop spans 13 amino acids. The CDR3 DNA sequence: TGTGCCAGCGAAAGAGAGACTCTCTATGGCTACACCTTC. It specifies CASERETLYGYTF.

CDR3 DNA: TGCGCCAGCAGCCAAGATCTATCAGCGGGGGGCACAGATACGCAGTATTTT. It is translated as CASSQDLSAGGTDTQYF. The V gene is TRBV4-3, the J gene TRBJ2-3, with 8 positions matching TRBD2. CDR1 and CDR2 from the germline V gene are LGHNA and YSLEER. This CDR3 has 17 amino acids. The trim removed 0 bases at V and 1 base at J, leaving 6 bases unmatched.

The rearrangement links TRBV27 to TRBJ2-7; 9 nucleotides line up with TRBD2. Germline V lookup: CDR1 MNHEY, CDR2 SMNVEV (reference sequence). The CDR3 extends over 17 amino acids. J gave up 2 bases and V 5 bases, and 13 bases lay outside the gene matches. For the CDR3, the DNA is TGTGCCAGCAGTCCGCGGCCGGGACTAGCAGCCCCCTACGAGCAGTACTTC. It yields the protein CASSPRPGLAAPYEQYF.

The chain combines TRBV15 with TRBJ1-2; D unclear. The germline V gene has CDR1 LNHNV and CDR2 YYDKDF (reference sequence). V lost 6 bases and J lost 8, with 19 bases in between. The CDR3 runs to 14 residues. The CDR3 nucleotides are TGTGCCACCAGATCTGCTGTCTCGACGCGGGGCTACACCTTC. Translated, it gives CATRSAVSTRGYTF.

The rearrangement joins TRBV2 to TRBJ1-1; 9 bases are a match to TRBD1. Germline V gene lookup returns CDR1 SNHLY and CDR2 FYNNEI. V trimming: 6 bases; J trimming: 3 bases; junction bases outside the gene matches: 2. The CDR3 extends over 13 amino acids. CDR3 DNA sequence: TGTGCCAGCAGCGGACAGGGGCACACTGAAGCTTTCTTT. Its translation: CASSGQGHTEAFF.

This clone came up a few times. The rearrangement links TRBV5-4 to TRBJ2-7; D is undetermined. Germline CDR1 reads SGHNT; CDR2 reads YYREEE (reference sequence). Trimming took off 4 bases at V and 2 bases at J, with 10 bases between the two ends. The CDR3 is 13 amino acids. CDR3 region: CASSLPGAYEQYF. The CDR3 DNA follows: TGTGCCAGCAGCCTCCCCGGTGCCTACGAGCAGTACTTC.

The chain employs TRBV9 and TRBJ1-1; D unresolved. The CDR3 spans 12 residues. V was pared by 3 bases and J by 8 bases, with 11 bases between. The germline CDR1 and CDR2 sequences are SGDLS and YYNGEE. CDR3: CASSGREKEAFF. CDR3 DNA: TGTGCCAGCAGCGGCCGGGAAAAAGAAGCTTTCTTT. The full variable domain, its missing parts supplied by reference TRBV9 and TRBJ1-1, is DSGVTQTPKHLITATGQRVTLRCSPRSGDLSVYWYQQSLDQGLQFLIQYYNGEERAKGNILERFSAQQFPDLHSELNLSSLELGDSALYFCASSGREKEAFFGQGTRLTVV.

This chain joins TRBV4-3 and TRBJ1-2; tentative D call: TRBD1 (5 bases). The V end was cut by 0 bases, the J end by 8 bases, with 10 bases between. Germline CDR1 LGHNA, CDR2 YSLEER. The CDR3 extends over 13 amino acids. The DNA for the CDR3 is TGCGCCAGCAGCCAAGATGCAGGGATGGGCTACACCTTC. It is translated as CASSQDAGMGYTF.

J is TRBJ2-2 and V is TRBV10-3; maybe TRBD1 (6 bases). V was shortened by 6 bases and J by 6 bases, with 14 bases between the two germline ends. The CDR3 loop spans 14 amino acids. Germline V gene lookup returns CDR1 ENHRY and CDR2 SYGVKD. This CDR3 is CAIRTGGDAGELFF. The CDR3 DNA sequence: TGTGCCATCAGGACAGGTGGCGACGCCGGGGAGCTGTTTTTT.

This clone was detected only a few times. The chain uses TRBV5-4 and TRBJ2-4; D possibly corresponds to TRBD2 (6 bases). Germline V lookup: CDR1 SGHNT, CDR2 YYREEE (reference sequence). Trimming removed 4 bases from V and 7 bases from J, with 12 bases in between. CDR3 length equals 13 residues. The CDR3, as DNA: TGTGCCAGCAGCCCCGGTGGGAGGAACATTCAGTACTTC. Protein sequence: CASSPGGRNIQYF. Full variable domain (missing parts from reference TRBV5-4 and TRBJ2-4): ETGVTQSPTHLIKTRGQQVTLRCSSQSGHNTVSWYQQALGQGPQFIFQYYREEENGRGNFPPRFSGLQFPNYSSELNVNALELDDSALYLCASSPGGRNIQYFGAGTRLSVL.

This rearrangement joins TRBV4-3 to TRBJ2-7; 7 nucleotides align to TRBD1. Losses at the gene ends were 2 bases for V and 0 bases for J; bases not matched to a gene: 1. The CDR3 extends over 14 amino acids. Per the germline V gene, CDR1 is LGHNA and CDR2 is YSLEER. CDR3 residues: CASSQRDSSYEQYF. The CDR3 DNA follows: TGCGCCAGCAGCCAACGGGACAGCTCCTACGAGCAGTACTTC.

V gene TRBV28 combines with J gene TRBJ2-3, with D possibly matching TRBD2 (6 bases). Germline values: CDR1 MDHEN, CDR2 SYDVKM. This CDR3 contains 14 residues. Trimming took 3 bases from V and 2 from J, leaving 9 bases between them. CDR3 loop: CASSFGGNTDTQYF. The CDR3 DNA sequence: TGTGCCAGCAGTTTTGGAGGGAACACAGATACGCAGTATTTT.